A single sample gave rise to the 2 T cell receptor beta chains below, sequenced in a study of blood T cell repertoires in COVID-19. Profiling relied on immunoSEQ multiplex PCR, and the TCRdb table lists in-frame clones only, not all of them. Among 120,000 to 150,000 clones listed, 80% to 90% were seen once. The source material was peripheral blood. The receptors come from a human donor with acute or convalescent COVID-19. The donor label of this sample is uncertain.

The chain links TRBV4-1 to TRBJ2-1; D may be TRBD1 (5 bases). V was pared by 1 base and J by 8 bases, with 12 bases between. From germline, CDR1 is MGHRA and CDR2 YSYEKL. This CDR3 spans 14 amino acids. Here the CDR3 DNA reads TGCGCCAGCAGCCAAGGCGACTCCAGGGATGAGCAGTTCTTC. Its translation: CASSQGDSRDEQFF.

This chain connects TRBV3-1 (or the pseudogene TRBV3-2) to TRBJ1-2; D perhaps matches TRBD1 (6 bases). The CDR3 consists of 14 residues. Looked up from germline, CDR1 is LGHDT and CDR2 is YNNKEL (reference sequence). Trimming left V 5 bases short and J 8 bases short, with 18 bases between. As DNA, the CDR3 is TGTGCCAGCAGCTTCCGACAGGTCTCCGGGGGCTACACCTTC. This gives the protein CASSFRQVSGGYTF.